This TCR beta chain was sequenced in a study of identical twins' blood T cells. Findings and limits, study-wide: Even for out-of-frame TCRbeta, twins reportedly shared V gene usage much more than unrelated donors.

Notes on this clonotype: Its antigen is not known.

Trimming took 1 base from V and 5 from J, leaving 6 bases between them. The CDR3 is made up of 11 amino acids. CDR1 and CDR2 from the germline V gene are DFQATT and SNEGSKA (reference sequence). TCR cDNA libraries were made from RNA using a previously described, modified protocol. TCRdb processed the 5' RACE reads anew with MiXCR; each CDR3 protein has one entry. Of 350,000 to 400,000 distinct CDR3 sequences listed, over 25% are singletons. The sequence derives from a woman aged 18-55 years in good health. What was sequenced was PBMCs. The V call is TRBV20-1, the J call TRBJ2-7; unclear D gene. The CDR3 reads CSARVEHEQYF. For the CDR3, the DNA is TGCAGTGCTAGAGTCGAACACGAGCAGTACTTC.